These T cell receptor beta chains were read from a single sample in a study of blood T cell repertoires in COVID-19. Assay used: immunoSEQ multiplex PCR; TCRdb lists only in-frame clones, some missing. Among 350,000 to 400,000 clones, 90% were seen once, and the ten largest hold 6.5% to 7%. The source material was peripheral blood. The receptors shown here come from a man aged 18-30 years with active or convalescent COVID-19. CDR3s include the opening cysteine and the closing phenylalanine or tryptophan. The order of the fields is J gene, V gene, clone size, D gene, CDR3 DNA, CDR3 protein. The D gene is left open where the match is weak. Size tells how often a clone was seen (once, few, many) or the class of an expanded clone, and some rows leave it out.

TRBJ2-5 TRBV18 NA TRBD1 TGTGCCAGCTCACTGACAGGGGGATTACAAGAGACCCAGTACTTC CASSLTGGLQETQYF
TRBJ2-3 TRBV7-2 NA TRBD2 TGTGCCAGCAGAACACTAGCGGGAGTAACAGATACGCAGTATTTT CASRTLAGVTDTQYF
TRBJ2-7 TRBV7-2 once TRBD2 TGTGCCAGCAGCTTATGGGCGGGAGGCTCCTACGAGCAGTACTTC CASSLWAGGSYEQYF
TRBJ2-1 TRBV4-1 NA NA TGCGCCAGCAGCCAATTTTCACGAGATGAGCAGTTCTTC CASSQFSRDEQFF
TRBJ1-2 TRBV4-1 NA NA TGCGCCAGCAGCCAAAGTCGGGTCTGGGGCTACACCTTC CASSQSRVWGYTF
TRBJ2-3 TRBV5-1 NA NA TGCGCCAGCAGCGACCCAGGGATTACAGATACGCAGTATTTT CASSDPGITDTQYF
TRBJ2-7 TRBV7-6 NA TRBD2 TGTGCCAGCAGCTCCCTGGCGACTAGCGGTTACAACTACGAGCAGTACTTC CASSSLATSGYNYEQYF
TRBJ2-1 TRBV4-2 NA TRBD2 TGTGCCAGCAGCCAAGGGTATTTAGGGCGGGAGAAAAACAATGAGCAGTTCTTC CASSQGYLGREKNNEQFF
TRBJ1-2 TRBV27 NA NA TGTGCCAGCAGTTCGATTGACAGATCCTATGGCTACACCTTC CASSSIDRSYGYTF
TRBJ2-1 TRBV5-4 NA TRBD2 TGTGCCGGGGCGACTAGCGGGAATTCTAATGAGCAGTTCTTC CAGATSGNSNEQFF
TRBJ2-7 TRBV7-7 NA TRBD1 TGTGCCAGCAGCAACGGACAGGGCGGCTCCTACGAGCAGTACTTC CASSNGQGGSYEQYF
TRBJ2-7 TRBV30 NA TRBD2 TGTGCCGGCACTAGCGGACTCTACGAGCAGTACTTC CAGTSGLYEQYF
TRBJ1-1 TRBV6-2/TRBV6-3 few NA TGTGCCAGCAGTTACTCGTCTGGCCAGTTGAACACTGAAGCTTTCTTT CASSYSSGQLNTEAFF
TRBJ1-2 TRBV7-9 NA TRBD1 TGTGCCAGCAGCAGGTTCCTGGGACAGGTCACCCTCTATGGCTACACCTTC CASSRFLGQVTLYGYTF
TRBJ2-7 TRBV27 NA TRBD2 TGTGCCAGCAGTCTTACTAGCGGGAGGTACGAGCAGTACTTC CASSLTSGRYEQYF
TRBJ1-1 TRBV24-1 NA NA TGTGCCACCAGTGATCCGAGGAATCCGAACACTGAAGCTTTCTTT CATSDPRNPNTEAFF
TRBJ1-5 TRBV10-3 NA NA TGTGCCATCAGTGAGTCGGCTCTGGACTTGGGCCAGCCCCAGCATTTT CAISESALDLGQPQHF
TRBJ2-2 TRBV7-2 NA NA TGTGCCAGCAGCGGGCGAGATAAGAGCACCGGGGAGCTGTTTTTT CASSGRDKSTGELFF
TRBJ2-7 TRBV7-2 NA NA TGTGCCAGCAGCTGGTTAACGGACAGCCCCTACGAGCAGTACTTC CASSWLTDSPYEQYF
TRBJ1-2 TRBV3-1/TRBV3-2 NA NA TGTGCCAGCAGCCCCGGACAGTCTAACTATGGCTACACCTTC CASSPGQSNYGYTF
TRBJ1-2 TRBV10-3 NA NA TGTGCCATCAGTGATGGGGGGAACTATGGCTACACCTTC CAISDGGNYGYTF
TRBJ2-1 TRBV4-2 once NA TGTGCCAGCAGCCAAGATGTGCGGGCCCCCTACAATGAGCAGTTCTTC CASSQDVRAPYNEQFF
TRBJ1-1 TRBV7-8 NA TRBD1 TGTGCCAGCAGCTTTGGGACAGGGAACACTGAAGCTTTCTTT CASSFGTGNTEAFF
TRBJ2-7 TRBV29-1 NA NA TGCAGCGTTGCGACGGGAGACTACGAGCAGTACTTC CSVATGDYEQYF
TRBJ2-1 TRBV9 NA NA TGTGCCAGCAGCGTAGTAGAGAATGAGCAGTTCTTC CASSVVENEQFF
TRBJ2-2 TRBV6-5 once TRBD1 TGTGCCAGCACCGGGACAGCTTTTTCCGGGGAGCTGTTTTTT CASTGTAFSGELFF
TRBJ1-2 TRBV29-1 NA NA TGCAGCGTTGCTTCGGGGAACTATGGCTACACCTTC CSVASGNYGYTF
TRBJ2-1 TRBV24-1 few TRBD2 TGTGCCACCAGTGATTGGGCTAGCGGGGGGACGAGGTTCTTC CATSDWASGGTRFF
TRBJ1-1 TRBV18 NA NA TGTGCCAGCTCACCAAGACAGCTCCCTGAAGCTTTCTTT CASSPRQLPEAFF